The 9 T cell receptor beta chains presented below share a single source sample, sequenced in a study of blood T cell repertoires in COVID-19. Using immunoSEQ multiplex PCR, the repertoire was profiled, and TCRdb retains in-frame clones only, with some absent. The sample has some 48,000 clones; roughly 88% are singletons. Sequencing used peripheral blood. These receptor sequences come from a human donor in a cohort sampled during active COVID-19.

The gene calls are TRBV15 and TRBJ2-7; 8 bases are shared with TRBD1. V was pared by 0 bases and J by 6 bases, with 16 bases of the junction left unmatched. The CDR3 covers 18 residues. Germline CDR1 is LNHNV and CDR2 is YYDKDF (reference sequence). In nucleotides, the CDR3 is TGTGCCACCAGCAGAGATTCTCCCCTGGGGACAGGCCTTGGCGAGCAGTACTTC. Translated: CATSRDSPLGTGLGEQYF.

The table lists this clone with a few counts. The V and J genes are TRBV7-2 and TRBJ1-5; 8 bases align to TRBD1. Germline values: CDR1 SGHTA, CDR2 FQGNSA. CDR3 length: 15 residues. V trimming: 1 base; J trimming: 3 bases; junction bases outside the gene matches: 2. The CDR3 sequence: CASSLGTGINQPQHF. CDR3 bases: TGTGCCAGCAGCTTAGGGACAGGGATCAATCAGCCCCAGCATTTT.

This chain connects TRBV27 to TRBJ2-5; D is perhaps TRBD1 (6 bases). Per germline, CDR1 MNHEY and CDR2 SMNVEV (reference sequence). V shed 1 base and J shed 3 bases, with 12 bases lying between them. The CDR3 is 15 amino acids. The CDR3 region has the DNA TGTGCCAGCAGTTTATTCGGACAGTCAAAAGAGACCCAGTACTTC. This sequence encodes CASSLFGQSKETQYF.

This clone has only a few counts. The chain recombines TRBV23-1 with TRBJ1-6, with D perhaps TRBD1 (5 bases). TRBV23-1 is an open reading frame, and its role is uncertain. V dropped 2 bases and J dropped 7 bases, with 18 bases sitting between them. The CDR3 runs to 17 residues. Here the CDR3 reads CASSQIKYGGLNSPLHF. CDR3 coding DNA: TGCGCCAGCAGTCAAATCAAGTACGGGGGTTTGAATTCACCCCTCCACTTT.

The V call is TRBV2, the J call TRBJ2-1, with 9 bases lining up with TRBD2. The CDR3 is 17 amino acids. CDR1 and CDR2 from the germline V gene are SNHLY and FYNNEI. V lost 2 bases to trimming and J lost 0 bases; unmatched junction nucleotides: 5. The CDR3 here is CASSEPRLADSYNEQFF. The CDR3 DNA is TGTGCCAGCAGTGAACCACGACTAGCGGACTCCTACAATGAGCAGTTCTTC. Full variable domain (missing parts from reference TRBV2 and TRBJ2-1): EPEVTQTPSHQVTQMGQEVILRCVPISNHLYFYWYRQILGQKVEFLVSFYNNEISEKSEIFDDQFSVERPDGSNFTLKIRSTKLEDSAMYFCASSEPRLADSYNEQFFGPGTRLTVL.

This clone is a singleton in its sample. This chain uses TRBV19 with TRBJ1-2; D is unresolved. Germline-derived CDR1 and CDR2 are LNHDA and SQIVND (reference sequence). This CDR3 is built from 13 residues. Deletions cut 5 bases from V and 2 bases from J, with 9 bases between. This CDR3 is CASSLDLNYGYTF. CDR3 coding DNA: TGTGCCAGTAGTTTGGACTTAAACTATGGCTACACCTTC.

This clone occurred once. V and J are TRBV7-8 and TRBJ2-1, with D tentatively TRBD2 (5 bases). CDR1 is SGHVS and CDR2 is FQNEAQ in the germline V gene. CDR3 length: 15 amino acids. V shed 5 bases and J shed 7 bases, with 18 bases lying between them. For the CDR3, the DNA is TGTGCCAGCAGCGCCACTAGACCAGAGAGGAATGAGCAGTTCTTC. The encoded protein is CASSATRPERNEQFF.

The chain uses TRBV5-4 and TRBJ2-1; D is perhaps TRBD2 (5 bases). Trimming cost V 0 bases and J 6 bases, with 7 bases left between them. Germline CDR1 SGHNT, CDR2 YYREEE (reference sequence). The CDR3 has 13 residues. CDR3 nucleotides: TGTGCCAGCAGCTTGGGGGCGGGCAATGAGCAGTTCTTC. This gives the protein CASSLGAGNEQFF. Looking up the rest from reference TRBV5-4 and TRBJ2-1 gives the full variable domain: ETGVTQSPTHLIKTRGQQVTLRCSSQSGHNTVSWYQQALGQGPQFIFQYYREEENGRGNFPPRFSGLQFPNYSSELNVNALELDDSALYLCASSLGAGNEQFFGPGTRLTVL.

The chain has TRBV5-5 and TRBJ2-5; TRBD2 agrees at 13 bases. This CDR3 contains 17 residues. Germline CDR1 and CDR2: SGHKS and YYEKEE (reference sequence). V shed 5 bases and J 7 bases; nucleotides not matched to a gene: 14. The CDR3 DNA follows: TGTGCCAGCAGTTCCGGACTAGCGGGAGCTTCATTCGGGACCCAGTACTTC. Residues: CASSSGLAGASFGTQYF. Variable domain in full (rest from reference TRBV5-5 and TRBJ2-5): DAGVTQSPTHLIKTRGQQVTLRCSPISGHKSVSWYQQVLGQGPQFIFQYYEKEERGRGNFPDRFSARQFPNYSSELNVNALLLGDSALYLCASSSGLAGASFGTQYFGPGTRLLVL.